The sequence of this TCR beta chain was determined in a study of blood T cell repertoires in COVID-19. Whole-study context: The United States, Italy and Spain provided the acute and convalescent COVID-19 samples. The cDNA or gDNA used as material had been derived from T cells, B-cell-depleted T cells, or PBMCs.

Germline CDR1 reads SGHRS; CDR2 reads YFSETQ. This CDR3 comprises 15 residues. V was pared by 4 bases and J by 5 bases, with 18 bases between. The authors' processing: Amplification from reference gene primers served as the basis for estimated nucleated cell counts. This table comes from immunoSEQ multiplex PCR, and its TCRdb copy is limited to in-frame clones, with some not included. The DNA was the basis for D and trimming; V, J and clone size are from that table. The profile shows about 160,000 clones, roughly 84% of them singletons. The chain couples TRBV5-1 to TRBJ2-5, with D possibly being TRBD1 (6 bases). Sequenced: peripheral blood. This receptor was identified in a man in his 60s who had recovered from COVID-19. For the CDR3, the DNA is TGCGCCAGCAGCCTCAGGCCCGAGGGGGTTGAGACCCAGTACTTC. It specifies CASSLRPEGVETQYF. The complete variable domain, with remaining parts taken from reference TRBV5-1 and TRBJ2-5, reads KAGVTQTPRYLIKTRGQQVTLSCSPISGHRSVSWYQQTPGQGLQFLFEYFSETQRNKGNFPGRFSGRQFSNSRSEMNVSTLELGDSALYLCASSLRPEGVETQYFGPGTRLLVL.